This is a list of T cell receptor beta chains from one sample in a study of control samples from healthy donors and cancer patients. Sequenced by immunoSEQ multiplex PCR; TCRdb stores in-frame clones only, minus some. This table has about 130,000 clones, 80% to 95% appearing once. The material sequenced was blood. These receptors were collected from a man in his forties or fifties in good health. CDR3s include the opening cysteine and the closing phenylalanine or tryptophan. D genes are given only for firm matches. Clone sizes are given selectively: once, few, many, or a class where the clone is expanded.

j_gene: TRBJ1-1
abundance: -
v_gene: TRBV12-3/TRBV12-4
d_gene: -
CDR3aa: CASTATEVAFF
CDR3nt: TGTGCCAGCACCGCGACAGAAGTTGCTTTCTTT

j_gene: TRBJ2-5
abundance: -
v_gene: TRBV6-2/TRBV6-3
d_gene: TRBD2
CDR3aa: CASSYSVGGYQETQYF
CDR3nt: TGTGCCAGCAGTTACTCGGTGGGGGGGTACCAAGAGACCCAGTACTTC

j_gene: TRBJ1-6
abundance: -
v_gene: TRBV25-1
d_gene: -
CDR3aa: CASGGADNNSPLHF
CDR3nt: TGTGCCAGTGGGGGGGCAGACAATAATTCACCCCTCCACTTT

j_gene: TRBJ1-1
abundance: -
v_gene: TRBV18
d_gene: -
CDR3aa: CASSPGNGDGFF
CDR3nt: TGTGCCAGCTCACCGGGAAACGGCGATGGTTTCTTT

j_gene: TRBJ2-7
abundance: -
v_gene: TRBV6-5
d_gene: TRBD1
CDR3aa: CASSYWDRVGEQYF
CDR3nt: TGTGCCAGCAGTTACTGGGACAGGGTTGGCGAGCAGTACTTC

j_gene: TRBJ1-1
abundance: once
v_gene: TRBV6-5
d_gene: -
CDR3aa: CASRPLRGNTEAFF
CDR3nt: TGTGCCAGCAGACCCCTCAGGGGCAACACTGAAGCTTTCTTT

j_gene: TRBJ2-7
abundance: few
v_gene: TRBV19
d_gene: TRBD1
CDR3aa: CASSAGTETYEQYF
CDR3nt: TGTGCCAGTAGTGCCGGGACAGAGACCTACGAGCAGTACTTC

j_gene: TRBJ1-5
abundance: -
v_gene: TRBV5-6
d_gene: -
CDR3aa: CASSFRSATRHQPQHF
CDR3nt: TGTGCCAGCAGCTTTAGAAGCGCGACAAGACATCAGCCCCAGCATTTT

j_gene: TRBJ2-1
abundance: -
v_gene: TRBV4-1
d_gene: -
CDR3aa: CASSQLDLVSYNEQFF
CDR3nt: TGCGCCAGCAGCCAGCTAGATCTAGTCTCCTACAATGAGCAGTTCTTC

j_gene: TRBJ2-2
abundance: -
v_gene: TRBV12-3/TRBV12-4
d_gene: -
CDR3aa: CASSFRGELFF
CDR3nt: TGTGCCAGCAGTTTTCGCGGGGAGCTGTTTTTT

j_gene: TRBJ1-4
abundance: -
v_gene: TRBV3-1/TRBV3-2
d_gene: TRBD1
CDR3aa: CASSQGQGGREKLFF
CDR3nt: TGTGCCAGCAGCCAAGGACAGGGGGGACGGGAAAAACTGTTTTTT

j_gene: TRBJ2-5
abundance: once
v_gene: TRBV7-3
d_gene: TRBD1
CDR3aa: CASSQGASSQETQYF
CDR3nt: TGTGCCAGCAGCCAGGGGGCTAGCTCGCAAGAGACCCAGTACTTC

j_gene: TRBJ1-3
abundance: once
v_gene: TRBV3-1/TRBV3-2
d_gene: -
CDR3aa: CASSQAGSGNTIYF
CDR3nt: TGTGCCAGCAGCCAAGCCGGTTCTGGAAACACCATATATTTT

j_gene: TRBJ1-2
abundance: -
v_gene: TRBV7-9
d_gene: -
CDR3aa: CASSASAGAPLGYGYTF
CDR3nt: TGTGCCAGCAGCGCCTCGGCAGGGGCCCCCCTAGGCTATGGCTACACCTTC

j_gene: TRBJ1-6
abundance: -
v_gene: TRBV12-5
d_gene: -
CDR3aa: CASGLDSAVWSYNSPLHF
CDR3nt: TGTGCTAGTGGTTTGGACTCGGCGGTGTGGTCCTATAATTCACCCCTCCACTTT

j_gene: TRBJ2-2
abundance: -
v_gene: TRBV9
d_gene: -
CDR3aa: CASSVRPESTGELFF
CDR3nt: TGTGCCAGCAGCGTAAGGCCAGAAAGCACCGGGGAGCTGTTTTTT

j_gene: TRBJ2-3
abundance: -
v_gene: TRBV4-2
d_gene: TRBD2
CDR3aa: CASSQAVAGAQDTQYF
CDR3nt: TGTGCCAGCAGCCAAGCGGTAGCGGGTGCCCAGGATACGCAGTATTTT

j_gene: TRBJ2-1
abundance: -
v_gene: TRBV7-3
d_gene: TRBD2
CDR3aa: CASSLMSGGTYNEQFF
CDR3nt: TGTGCCAGCAGCTTAATGAGCGGGGGGACCTACAATGAGCAGTTCTTC

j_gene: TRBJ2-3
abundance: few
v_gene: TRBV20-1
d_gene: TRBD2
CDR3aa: CSASGPTGGGTDTQYF
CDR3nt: TGCAGTGCTAGTGGCCCAACGGGGGGAGGCACAGATACGCAGTATTTT

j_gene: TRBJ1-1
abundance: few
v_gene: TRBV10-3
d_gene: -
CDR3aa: CAISSDFNTEAFF
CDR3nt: TGTGCCATATCGTCCGACTTTAACACTGAAGCTTTCTTT

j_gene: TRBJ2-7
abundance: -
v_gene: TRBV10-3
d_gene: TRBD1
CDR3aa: CAISGGTGGAYEQYF
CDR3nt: TGTGCCATCAGTGGCGGGACAGGGGGCGCCTACGAGCAGTACTTC

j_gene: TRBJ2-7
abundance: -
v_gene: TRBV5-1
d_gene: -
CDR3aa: CASSLAIGYEQYF
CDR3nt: TGCGCCAGCAGCTTGGCAATTGGGTACGAGCAGTACTTC

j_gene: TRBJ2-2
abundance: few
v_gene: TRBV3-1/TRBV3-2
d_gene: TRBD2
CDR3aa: CASSRAGGQTGELFF
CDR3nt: TGTGCCAGCAGCCGAGCGGGGGGGCAAACCGGGGAGCTGTTTTTT

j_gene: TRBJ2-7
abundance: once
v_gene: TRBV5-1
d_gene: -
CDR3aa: CASSSTGTYEQYF
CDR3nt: TGCGCCAGCAGCTCAACAGGGACGTACGAGCAGTACTTC

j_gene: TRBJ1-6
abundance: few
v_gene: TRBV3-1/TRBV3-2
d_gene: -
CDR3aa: CASSQGVGRTLHF
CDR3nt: TGTGCCAGCAGCCAAGGGGTAGGGAGGACCCTCCACTTT

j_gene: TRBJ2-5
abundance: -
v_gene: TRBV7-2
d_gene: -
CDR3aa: CASRTGLQETQYF
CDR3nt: TGTGCCAGCAGAACGGGGCTCCAAGAGACCCAGTACTTC

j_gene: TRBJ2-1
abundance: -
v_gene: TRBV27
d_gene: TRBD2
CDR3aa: CASSPGGSGAYSYNEQFF
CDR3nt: TGTGCCAGCAGTCCCGGAGGTAGCGGGGCCTACTCCTACAATGAGCAGTTCTTC

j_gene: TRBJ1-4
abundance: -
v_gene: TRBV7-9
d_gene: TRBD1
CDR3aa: CASSLGQGDEKLFF
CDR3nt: TGTGCCAGCAGCTTAGGACAGGGGGATGAAAAACTGTTTTTT

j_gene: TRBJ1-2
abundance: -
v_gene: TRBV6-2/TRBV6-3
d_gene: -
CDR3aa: CASSYRAYGYTF
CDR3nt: TGTGCCAGCAGTTACAGGGCCTATGGCTACACCTTC

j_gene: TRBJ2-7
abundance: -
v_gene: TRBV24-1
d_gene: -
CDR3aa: CATSRLDEQYF
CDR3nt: TGTGCCACCAGCCGTCTAGACGAGCAGTACTTC

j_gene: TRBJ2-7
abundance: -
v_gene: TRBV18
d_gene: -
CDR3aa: CASSPPGVDEQYF
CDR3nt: TGTGCCAGCTCACCACCAGGGGTGGACGAGCAGTACTTC

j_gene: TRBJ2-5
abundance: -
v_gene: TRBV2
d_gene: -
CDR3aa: CASLAGRQETQYF
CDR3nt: TGTGCCAGCCTGGCGGGGCGCCAAGAGACCCAGTACTTC

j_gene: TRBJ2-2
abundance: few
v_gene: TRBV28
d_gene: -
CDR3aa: CASSRMPGELFF
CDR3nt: TGTGCCAGCAGCCGAATGCCCGGGGAGCTGTTTTTT

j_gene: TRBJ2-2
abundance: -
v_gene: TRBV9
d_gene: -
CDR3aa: CASSGGGGNTGELFF
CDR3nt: TGTGCCAGCAGCGGGGGAGGGGGGAACACCGGGGAGCTGTTTTTT

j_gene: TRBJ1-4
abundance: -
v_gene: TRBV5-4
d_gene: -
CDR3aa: CASSLRDDEKLFF
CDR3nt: TGTGCCAGCAGCTTGAGGGATGATGAAAAACTGTTTTTT

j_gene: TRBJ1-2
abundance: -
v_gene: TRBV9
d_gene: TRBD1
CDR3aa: CASSAPGQSIHGYTF
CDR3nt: TGTGCCAGCAGCGCCCCGGGACAGTCCATACATGGCTACACCTTC

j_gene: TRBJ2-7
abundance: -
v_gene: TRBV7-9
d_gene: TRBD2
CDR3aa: CASSSRTSGGSYEQYF
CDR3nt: TGTGCCAGCAGCTCCCGGACTAGCGGGGGGTCCTACGAGCAGTACTTC

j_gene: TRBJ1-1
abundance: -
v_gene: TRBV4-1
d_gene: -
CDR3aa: CASSQVFGAFF
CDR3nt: TGCGCCAGCAGCCAAGTATTCGGAGCTTTCTTT

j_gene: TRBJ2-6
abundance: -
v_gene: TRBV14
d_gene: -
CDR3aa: CASSQNTLRESSGANVLTF
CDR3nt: TGTGCCAGCAGCCAGAACACCCTTCGGGAGAGCTCTGGGGCCAACGTCCTGACTTTC

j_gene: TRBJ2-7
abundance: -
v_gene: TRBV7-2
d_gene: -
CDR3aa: CASSRGLKPYEQYF
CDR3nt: TGTGCCAGCAGCCGCGGACTCAAGCCCTACGAGCAGTACTTC

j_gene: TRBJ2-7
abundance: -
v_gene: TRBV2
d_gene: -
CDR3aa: CASSEYGPEGKEQYF
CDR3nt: TGTGCCAGCAGTGAATACGGACCCGAGGGGAAAGAGCAGTACTTC

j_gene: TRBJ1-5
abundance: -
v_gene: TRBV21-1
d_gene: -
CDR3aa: CASSKVLGNQPQHF
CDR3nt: TGTGCCAGCAGCAAAGTTCTAGGCAATCAGCCCCAGCATTTT

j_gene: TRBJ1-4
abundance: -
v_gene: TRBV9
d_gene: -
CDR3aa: CASSVEAGAREKLFF
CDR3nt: TGTGCCAGCAGCGTCGAGGCGGGGGCGAGGGAAAAACTGTTTTTT

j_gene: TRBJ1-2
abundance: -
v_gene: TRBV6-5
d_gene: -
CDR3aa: CASKPSGGYGYTF
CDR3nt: TGTGCCAGCAAGCCCTCGGGGGGATATGGCTACACCTTC

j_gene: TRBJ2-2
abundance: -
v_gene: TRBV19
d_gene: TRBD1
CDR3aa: CASSIRTGGTGELFF
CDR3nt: TGTGCCAGTAGTATTAGGACAGGGGGAACCGGGGAGCTGTTTTTT

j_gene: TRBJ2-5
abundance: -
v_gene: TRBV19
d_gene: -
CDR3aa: CASSRTTQGWETQYF
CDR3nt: TGTGCCAGTAGTCGGACTACACAGGGCTGGGAGACCCAGTACTTC

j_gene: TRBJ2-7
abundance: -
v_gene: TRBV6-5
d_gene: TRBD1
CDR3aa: CASSIPGQGVWEQYF
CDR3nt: TGTGCCAGCAGCATACCGGGACAGGGAGTCTGGGAGCAGTACTTC

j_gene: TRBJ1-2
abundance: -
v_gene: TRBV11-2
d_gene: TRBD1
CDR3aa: CASSLTGGYGYTF
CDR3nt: TGTGCCAGCAGTTTGACAGGGGGCTATGGCTACACCTTC

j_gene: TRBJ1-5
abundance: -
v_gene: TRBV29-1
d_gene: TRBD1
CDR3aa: CSVGVGQGGIDQPQHF
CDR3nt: TGCAGCGTTGGGGTGGGGCAGGGGGGTATTGATCAGCCCCAGCATTTT

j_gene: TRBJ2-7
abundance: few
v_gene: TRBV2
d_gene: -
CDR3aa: CASSVSPAQGYEQYF
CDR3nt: TGTGCCAGCAGTGTGTCGCCAGCTCAGGGCTACGAGCAGTACTTC

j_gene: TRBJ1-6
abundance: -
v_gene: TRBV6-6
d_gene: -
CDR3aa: CASSRRSRVYNSPLHF
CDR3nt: TGTGCCAGCAGTCGACGGAGTAGAGTCTATAATTCACCCCTCCACTTT

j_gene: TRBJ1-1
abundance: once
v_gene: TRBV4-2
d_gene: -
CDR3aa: CASSQEGTRLNTEAFF
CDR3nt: TGTGCCAGCAGCCAAGAGGGGACACGCCTGAACACTGAAGCTTTCTTT

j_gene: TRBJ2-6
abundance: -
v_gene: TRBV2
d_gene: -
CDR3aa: CASGSVSGANVLTF
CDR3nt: TGTGCCAGCGGTTCCGTCTCTGGGGCCAACGTCCTGACTTTC

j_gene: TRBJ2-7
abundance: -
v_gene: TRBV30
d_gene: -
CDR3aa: CAWRALGIREQYF
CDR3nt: TGTGCCTGGAGGGCTTTAGGGATCCGCGAGCAGTACTTC

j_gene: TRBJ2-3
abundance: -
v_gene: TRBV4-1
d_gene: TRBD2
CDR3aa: CASSQGLAAGTDTQYF
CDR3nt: TGCGCCAGCAGCCAAGGACTAGCGGCGGGCACAGATACGCAGTATTTT

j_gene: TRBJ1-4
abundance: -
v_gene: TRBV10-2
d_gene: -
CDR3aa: CATTRGEGEKLFF
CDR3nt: TGCGCCACAACCAGGGGAGAAGGGGAAAAACTGTTTTTT

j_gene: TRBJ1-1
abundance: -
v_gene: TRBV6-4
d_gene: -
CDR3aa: CASSEWDGGTEAFF
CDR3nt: TGTGCCAGCAGTGAGTGGGACGGGGGCACTGAAGCTTTCTTT